These 10 T cell receptor beta chains came from one sample sequenced in a study of blood T cells in healthy people across ages. The second PCR ran roughly 6 to 11 cycles with a sample-barcoded 5' primer and J-beta primers. Each CDR3 protein is one row after TCRdb ran MiXCR on the 5' RACE reads. The sample has approximately 1.5 million distinct CDR3 sequences; approximately 43% are singletons. Sequenced: blood. These receptors came from a woman younger than 35 in good health.

This clonotype was seen repeatedly, ten times or more. This sequence joins TRBV29-1 and TRBJ1-1, with TRBD1 as a possible D gene (6 bases). This CDR3 contains 15 residues. The V end was cut by 3 bases, the J end by 1 base, with 15 bases between. The germline CDR1 and CDR2 sequences are SQVTM and ANQGSEA. CDR3 region: CSVELDRPGNTEAFF. The DNA for the CDR3 is TGCAGCGTTGAGCTAGACAGGCCGGGGAACACTGAAGCTTTCTTT.

The chain is built from TRBV7-3 and TRBJ2-7, with D perhaps TRBD1 or TRBD2 (5 bases each). This CDR3 has 15 residues. V lost 2 bases, J lost 3 bases, and 14 bases lay in between. Germline loops: CDR1 SGHTA, CDR2 FQGTGA. CDR3 sequence reads: CASSLSSGPLYEQYF. The CDR3 DNA follows: TGTGCCAGCAGCTTATCATCGGGACCCCTCTACGAGCAGTACTTC.

The V and J genes are TRBV6-2 or TRBV6-3 and TRBJ1-5, with D possibly matching TRBD1 (5 bases). The DNA end is a closer match to TRBJ2-3, so the J assignment may be wrong. There are 13 residues in the CDR3. The germline CDR1 and CDR2 sequences are MNHEY and SVGEGT. DNA for the CDR3: TGTGCCAGCAGTTACCAGGGAAGTCAGCCCCAGTATTTT. Its protein product is CASSYQGSQPQYF.

This clonotype was observed a few times. The chain couples TRBV30 to TRBJ2-1; 9 bases map to TRBD1. The ends lost 0 bases at V and 7 bases at J; junction bases unmatched: 7. The CDR3 has 15 residues. Per germline, CDR1 GTSNPN and CDR2 SVGIG (reference sequence). Here the CDR3 DNA reads TGTGCCTGGAGTGTACCGGGACAGGGCTCGAATGAGCAGTTCTTC. Translated: CAWSVPGQGSNEQFF.

This clonotype was detected a few times. This sequence joins TRBV28 and TRBJ2-1, with TRBD2 matching 10 bases. The CDR3 is 16 residues long. The V gene end was trimmed by 4 bases and the J gene end by 3 bases; junction bases not matched to a gene: 6. From germline, CDR1 is MDHEN and CDR2 SYDVKM. The CDR3 is CASSSLAGVVYNEQFF. In nucleotides, the CDR3 is TGTGCCAGCAGTTCCCTAGCGGGAGTGGTCTACAATGAGCAGTTCTTC.

V is TRBV14 and J is TRBJ2-7; 10 positions agree with TRBD2. V trimming: 2 bases; J trimming: 10 bases; junction bases outside the gene matches: 5. The CDR3 extends over 13 amino acids. CDR1 and CDR2 (germline): SGHDN, FVKESK. CDR3 in amino acids: CASSQWTSGIQYF. For the CDR3, the DNA is TGTGCCAGCAGCCAATGGACTAGCGGTATTCAGTACTTC.

This clonotype showed up just a few times. The chain couples TRBV4-1 to TRBJ2-5; 7 bases are a match to TRBD2. The CDR3 contains 14 residues. CDR1 and CDR2 (germline): MGHRA, YSYEKL. V lost 3 bases, J lost 3 bases, and 4 bases stayed unmatched. The CDR3 here is CASSHRLAEETQYF. CDR3 bases: TGCGCCAGCAGCCATAGACTAGCTGAAGAGACCCAGTACTTC.

CDR3 protein: CASSYLGVGRGGYTF. The CDR3 coding sequence is TGTGCCAGCAGTTACCTCGGAGTTGGGAGGGGGGGCTACACCTTC. The rearrangement links TRBV6-5 to TRBJ1-2, with D maybe TRBD1 (6 bases). The CDR3 is made up of 15 amino acids. The germline V gene encodes CDR1 MNHEY and CDR2 SVGAGI. Trimming stripped 2 bases from V and 8 bases from J, with 18 bases between.

Regarding this clonotype: The germline gene is not matched at one end of the junction; a read error may be the cause. The V gene is TRBV7-2, the J gene TRBJ2-7; D remains ambiguous. Germline lookup yields CDR1 SGHTA and CDR2 FQGNSA. CDR3 size: 15 residues. CDR3 in amino acids: CASSFRFGFSDEQYF. DNA of the CDR3: TGTGCCAGCAGCTTTCGGTTTGGTTTCTCCGACGAGCAGTACTTC. The whole variable domain, filled in from reference TRBV7-2 and TRBJ2-7, reads GAGVSQSPSNKVTEKGKDVELRCDPISGHTALYWYRQSLGQGLEFLIYFQGNSAPDKSGLPSDRFSAERTGGSVSTLTIQRTQQEDSAVYLCASSFRFGFSDEQYFGPGTRLTVT.

V usage is TRBV11-3 and J usage is TRBJ2-4; TRBD1 matches 7 bases. The DNA end lines up better with TRBJ2-7; the J call may be wrong. The CDR3 is made up of 14 amino acids. Germline assignment: CDR1 SGHNT and CDR2 YENEEA. CDR3 residues: CASSWTGRPYEQYF. The CDR3 region has the DNA TGTGCCAGCAGCTGGACAGGCAGACCCTACGAGCAGTACTTC.